In its sample, the clone carrying this T cell receptor beta chain was seen once. Its specificity is not known. TCRdb ran MiXCR on the 5' RACE reads and lists one entry per CDR3 protein. The profile shows fewer than 650,000 distinct CDR3 sequences, over 9.5% of them singletons. This record belongs to a study of CD8 T cells in ankylosing spondylitis. Study-wide findings and caveats: Made up of under ten highly homologous variants, a TCR beta motif appeared characteristic of ankylosing spondylitis blood.

CDR1 LNHDA and CDR2 SQIVND come from the germline V gene (reference sequence). The CDR3 runs 13 residues. Trimming pared 4 bases from V and 6 bases from J, leaving 13 bases between. The chain uses TRBV19 and TRBJ2-7; possibly TRBD2 for D (6 bases). This receptor was taken from a male donor with ankylosing spondylitis. The source material was blood, either unsorted or a sorted T cell fraction (not recorded which). This CDR3 reads CASSNRRGGEQYF. Written as DNA, the CDR3 is TGTGCCAGTAGTAACCGGAGGGGAGGCGAGCAGTACTTC.